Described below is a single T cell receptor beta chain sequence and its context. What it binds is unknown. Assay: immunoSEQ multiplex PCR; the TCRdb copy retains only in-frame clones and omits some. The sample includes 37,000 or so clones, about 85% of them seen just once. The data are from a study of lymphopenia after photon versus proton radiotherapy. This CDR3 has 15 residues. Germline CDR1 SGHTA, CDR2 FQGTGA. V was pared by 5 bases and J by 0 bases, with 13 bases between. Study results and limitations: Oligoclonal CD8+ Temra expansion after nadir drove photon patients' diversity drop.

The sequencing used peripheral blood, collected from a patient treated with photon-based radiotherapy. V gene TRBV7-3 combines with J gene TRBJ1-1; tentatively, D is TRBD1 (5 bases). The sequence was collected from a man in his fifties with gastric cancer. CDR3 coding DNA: TGTGCCAGCAGCCAGTCGTGGGGGGTGAACACTGAAGCTTTCTTT. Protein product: CASSQSWGVNTEAFF.